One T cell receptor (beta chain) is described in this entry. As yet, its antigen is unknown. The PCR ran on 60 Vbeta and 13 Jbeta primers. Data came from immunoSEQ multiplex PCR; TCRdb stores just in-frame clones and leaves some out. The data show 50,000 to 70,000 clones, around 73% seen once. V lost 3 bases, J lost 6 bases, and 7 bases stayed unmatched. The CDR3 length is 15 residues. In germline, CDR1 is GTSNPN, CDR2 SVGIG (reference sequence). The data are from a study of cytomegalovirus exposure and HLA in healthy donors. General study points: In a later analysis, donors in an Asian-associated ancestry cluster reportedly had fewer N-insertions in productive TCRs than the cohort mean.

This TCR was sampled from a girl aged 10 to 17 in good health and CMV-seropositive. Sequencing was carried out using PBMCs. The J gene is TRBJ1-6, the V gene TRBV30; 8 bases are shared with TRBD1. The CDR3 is CAWRDRVTSNSPLHF. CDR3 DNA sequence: TGTGCCTGGAGGGACAGGGTGACATCTAATTCACCCCTCCACTTT.